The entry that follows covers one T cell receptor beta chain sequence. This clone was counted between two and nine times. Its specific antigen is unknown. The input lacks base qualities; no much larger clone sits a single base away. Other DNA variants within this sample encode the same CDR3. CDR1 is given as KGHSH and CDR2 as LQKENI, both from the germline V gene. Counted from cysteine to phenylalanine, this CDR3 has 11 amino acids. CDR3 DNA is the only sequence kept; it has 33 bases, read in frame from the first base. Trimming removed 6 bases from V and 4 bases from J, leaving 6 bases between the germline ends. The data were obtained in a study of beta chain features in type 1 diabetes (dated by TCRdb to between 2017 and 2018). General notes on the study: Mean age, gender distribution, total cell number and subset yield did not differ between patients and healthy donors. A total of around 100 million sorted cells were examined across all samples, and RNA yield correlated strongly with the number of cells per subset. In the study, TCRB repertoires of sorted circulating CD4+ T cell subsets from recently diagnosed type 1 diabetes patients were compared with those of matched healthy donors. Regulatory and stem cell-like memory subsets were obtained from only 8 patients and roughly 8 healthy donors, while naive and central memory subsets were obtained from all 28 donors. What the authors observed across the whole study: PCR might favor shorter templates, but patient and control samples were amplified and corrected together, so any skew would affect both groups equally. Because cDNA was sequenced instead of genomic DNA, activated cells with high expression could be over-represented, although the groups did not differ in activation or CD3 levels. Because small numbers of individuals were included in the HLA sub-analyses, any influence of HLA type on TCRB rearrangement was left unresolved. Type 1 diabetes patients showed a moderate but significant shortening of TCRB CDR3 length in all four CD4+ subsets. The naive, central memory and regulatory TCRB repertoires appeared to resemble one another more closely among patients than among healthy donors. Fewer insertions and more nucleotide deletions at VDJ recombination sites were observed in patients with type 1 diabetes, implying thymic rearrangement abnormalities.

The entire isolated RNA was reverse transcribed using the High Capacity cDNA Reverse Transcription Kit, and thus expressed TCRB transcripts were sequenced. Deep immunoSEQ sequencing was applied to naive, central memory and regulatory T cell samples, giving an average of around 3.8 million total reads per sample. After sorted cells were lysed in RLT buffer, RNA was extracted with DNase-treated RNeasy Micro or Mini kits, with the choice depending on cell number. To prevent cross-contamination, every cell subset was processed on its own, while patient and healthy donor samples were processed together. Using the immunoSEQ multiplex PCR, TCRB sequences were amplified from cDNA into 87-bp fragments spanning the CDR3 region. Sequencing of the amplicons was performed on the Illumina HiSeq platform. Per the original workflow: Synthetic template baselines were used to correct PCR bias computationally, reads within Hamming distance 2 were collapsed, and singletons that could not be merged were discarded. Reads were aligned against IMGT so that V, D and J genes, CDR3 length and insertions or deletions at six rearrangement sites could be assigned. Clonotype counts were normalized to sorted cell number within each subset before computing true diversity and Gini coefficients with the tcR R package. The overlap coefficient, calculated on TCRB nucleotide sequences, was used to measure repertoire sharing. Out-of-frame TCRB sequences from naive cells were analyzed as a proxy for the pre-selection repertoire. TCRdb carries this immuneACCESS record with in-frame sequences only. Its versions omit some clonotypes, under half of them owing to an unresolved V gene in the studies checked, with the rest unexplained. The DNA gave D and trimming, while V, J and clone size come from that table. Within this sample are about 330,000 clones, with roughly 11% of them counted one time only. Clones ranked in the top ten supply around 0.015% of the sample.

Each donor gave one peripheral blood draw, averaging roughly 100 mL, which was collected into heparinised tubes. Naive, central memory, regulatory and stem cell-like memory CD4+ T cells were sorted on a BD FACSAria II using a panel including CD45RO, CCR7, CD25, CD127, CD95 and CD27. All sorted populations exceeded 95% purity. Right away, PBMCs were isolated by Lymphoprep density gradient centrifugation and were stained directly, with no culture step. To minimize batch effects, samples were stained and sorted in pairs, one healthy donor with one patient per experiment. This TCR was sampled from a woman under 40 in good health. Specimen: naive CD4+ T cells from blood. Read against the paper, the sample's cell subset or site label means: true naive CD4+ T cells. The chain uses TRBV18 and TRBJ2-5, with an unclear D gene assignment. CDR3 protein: CASSPGETQYF. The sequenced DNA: TGTGCCAGCTCGCCCGGAGAGACCCAGTACTTC.